The source of this TCR beta chain is a study of blood T cell repertoires in COVID-19. Participants' reported clinical history set cohort assignment. Per the original data handling: Reference gene primer amplification gave estimated nucleated cell counts. Data came from immunoSEQ multiplex PCR; TCRdb stores just in-frame clones and leaves some out. V and J calls and clone size are given by that table; D and trimming were obtained from the DNA. The repertoire holds some 330,000 clones, with 92% as singletons. This CDR3 region has 16 residues. V lost 7 bases to trimming and J lost 6 bases, with 24 bases between them. Germline-derived CDR1 and CDR2 are SGHRS and YFSETQ.

The sample consisted of PBMCs or T cells enriched from blood (not recorded which). The V call is TRBV5-1, the J call TRBJ2-3, with D possibly being TRBD2 (6 bases). The TCR sequence derives from a woman aged 25 to 45 who had recovered from COVID-19. CDR3 in amino acids: CASYMGDGSSWDTQYF. The CDR3 DNA is TGCGCCAGCTACATGGGGGACGGGAGTAGTTGGGATACGCAGTATTTT.